This T cell receptor (beta chain) was documented in a study of T cells after posttransplantation cyclophosphamide. The table came from immunoSEQ multiplex PCR; TCRdb's copy has only in-frame clones and leaves some out. The sample is made up of under 7,000 clones, none counted only once. V lost 6 bases, J lost 3 bases, and 9 bases lay in between. The CDR3 loop spans 12 amino acids. The germline gives CDR1 MDHEN, CDR2 SYDVKM. Within the sample, this clone is medium-sized (0.01 to 0.1%). A marrow graft followed busulfan-fludarabine conditioning, with cyclophosphamide on days +3 and +4. V gene TRBV28 combines with J gene TRBJ2-7; D is undetermined. The receptor's source is a young adult male patient who received an allogeneic stem cell transplant from an unrelated donor, was CMV-positive, and had acute and chronic GVHD. Some T cells may be provided by the graft donor. Sequencing used PBMCs, obtained after an allogeneic stem cell transplant with post-transplant cyclophosphamide. The CDR3 is CASSPGLYEQYF. CDR3 DNA sequence: TGTGCCAGCAGCCCAGGTCTCTACGAGCAGTACTTC.